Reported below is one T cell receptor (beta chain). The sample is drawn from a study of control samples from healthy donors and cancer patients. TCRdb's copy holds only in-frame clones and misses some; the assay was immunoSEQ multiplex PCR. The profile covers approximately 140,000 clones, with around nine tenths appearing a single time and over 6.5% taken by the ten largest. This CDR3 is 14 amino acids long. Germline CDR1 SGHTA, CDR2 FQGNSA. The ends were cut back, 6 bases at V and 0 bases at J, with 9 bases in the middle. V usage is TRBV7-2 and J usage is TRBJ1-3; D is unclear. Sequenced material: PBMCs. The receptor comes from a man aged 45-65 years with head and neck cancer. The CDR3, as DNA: TGTGCCAGCAGGACCACGGGCTCTGGAAACACCATATATTTT. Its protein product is CASRTTGSGNTIYF. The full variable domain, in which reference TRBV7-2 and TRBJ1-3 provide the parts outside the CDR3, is GAGVSQSPSNKVTEKGKDVELRCDPISGHTALYWYRQSLGQGLEFLIYFQGNSAPDKSGLPSDRFSAERTGGSVSTLTIQRTQQEDSAVYLCASRTTGSGNTIYFGEGSWLTVV.